Below, one TCR beta chain is given with its context. The study enrolled healthy HIV-negative adults without recent acute infections or vaccinations as donors. The data derive from a study of shared clonotypes between healthy human individuals. In the source study's methods: Because ImmunoSEQ provided only junction sequences with no quality scores, the filtering differed. Method: immunoSEQ multiplex PCR; TCRdb's copy keeps in-frame clones and lacks some. The V and J calls and clone size are taken from that table; D and trimming were inferred from the DNA. Of about 1.5 million clones listed, 98% are singletons. This CDR3 spans 18 amino acids. J lost 0 bases, V lost 0 bases, and 7 bases had no gene match. The germline V gene has CDR1 LGHNA and CDR2 YSLEER.

The V and J genes are TRBV4-3 and TRBJ2-3; 9 nucleotides agree with TRBD2. Source material: naive CD4+ T cells sorted from blood. Indicated subset: CD45RA+ positively selected. The receptor was derived from a man aged 30 to 45 in good health. DNA for the CDR3: TGCGCCAGCAGCCAAGAACGTAGCGGGAGCCCTAGCACAGATACGCAGTATTTT. It codes for CASSQERSGSPSTDTQYF.